The source of this T cell receptor (beta chain) is a study of Graves' ophthalmopathy and Graves' hyperthyroidism. V was trimmed by 7 bases and J by 1 base, leaving 13 bases between them. Germline loops: CDR1 LNHDA, CDR2 SQIVND (reference sequence). This CDR3 has 14 amino acids. Amplification of TCR beta CDR3 regions used RNA transcripts. The first-round RT-PCR employed HTBI primers together with the Qiagen OneStep RT-PCR kit. A multiplex PCR was then performed as the second round. TCRdb passed the multiplex PCR reads through MiXCR, listing each CDR3 protein once. This sample has about 620,000 distinct CDR3 sequences, with about 20% found just once. This clonotype appeared many times.

This TCR came from a young woman with stable Graves' hyperthyroidism. Some clones in this sample may be carry-over from other donors' samples. This chain connects TRBV19 to TRBJ1-1; D remains unclear. Sequences were obtained from peripheral blood. The CDR3: CASIPGFKNTEAFF. CDR3 coding DNA: TGTGCCAGTATTCCGGGATTTAAGAACACTGAAGCTTTCTTT.